These 29 T cell receptor beta chains came from one sample sequenced in a study of identical twins listed by TCRdb under 2016. The library was prepared using 5' RACE. Sequencing was performed on an Illumina HiSeq 2000. The public reads were run again by TCRdb, first through fastp at Q25 and then through MiXCR, and only productive beta chains were kept. Rows are combined by CDR3 protein, so each entry shows the most common genes and DNA. The table for this sample lists roughly 540,000 distinct CDR3 sequences; approximately 22% of them were counted only once. The ten largest clones capture approximately 0.95% of the sample. The same data also contributed to another study, on T cells expressing NK-cell markers.

Sample: CD4+ T cells sorted from blood. Source of these receptors: a woman under 30 in good health.

This clonotype was observed a handful of times. This chain uses TRBV29-1 with TRBJ1-2; D is possibly TRBD1 (6 bases). The CDR3 covers 13 residues. V was shortened by 7 bases and J by 5 bases, with 17 bases between the two germline ends. Germline assignment: CDR1 SQVTM and CDR2 ANQGSEA. In DNA, the CDR3 is TGCAGCGCCTTACAGGGCGACGCGTATGGCTACACCTTC. Translated: CSALQGDAYGYTF.

V and J are TRBV20-1 and TRBJ2-3; D not resolved. The CDR3 is 11 amino acids. V lost 5 bases, J lost 5 bases, and 8 bases lay in between. Looked up from germline, CDR1 is DFQATT and CDR2 is SNEGSKA (reference sequence). In DNA form, the CDR3 reads TGCAGTGCTTTATTCGTAGATACGCAGTATTTT. It encodes CSALFVDTQYF.

This rearrangement joins TRBV3-1 to TRBJ2-7; 11 nucleotides agree with TRBD2. Germline CDR1 is LGHDT and CDR2 is YNNKEL (reference sequence). Germline trimming cut 3 bases from V and 6 bases from J; bases unmatched to any gene: 4. The CDR3 extends over 14 amino acids. The chain's CDR3 is CASSHLAGGSEQYF. The CDR3 DNA is TGTGCCAGCAGCCACTTAGCGGGAGGGTCCGAGCAGTACTTC.

This clonotype was found a few times. V gene TRBV6-5 combines with J gene TRBJ2-7; D might be TRBD1 (5 bases). The CDR3 consists of 14 residues. V was shortened by 3 bases and J by 0 bases, with 9 bases between the two germline ends. Germline V CDR1 and CDR2: MNHEY, SVGAGI. The DNA of the CDR3 is TGTGCCAGCAGTTATACAGGCCTCTCCTACGAGCAGTACTTC. This sequence encodes CASSYTGLSYEQYF.

The chain is built from TRBV30 and TRBJ1-6; D unresolved. Germline lookup yields CDR1 GTSNPN and CDR2 SVGIG (reference sequence). Between the trimmed V and J ends, which lost 0 bases and 10 bases, there was a span of 19 bases. The CDR3 is made up of 16 amino acids. The CDR3 sequence: CAWSVSVTPIGSPLHF. CDR3 DNA sequence: TGTGCCTGGAGTGTAAGTGTGACCCCAATAGGGTCACCCCTCCACTTT.

This clonotype was counted between two and nine times. The final CDR3 position lacks the conserved phenylalanine or tryptophan, pointing to a likely read error. Because the CDR3's place on the DNA is in doubt, the DNA is left out and the CDR3 is given as listed by TCRdb. The chain uses TRBV29-1 and TRBJ2-1; the table names TRBD1, a call not compared with the DNA. Inclusive of both ends, the CDR3 amounts to 13 amino acids. Germline lookup yields CDR1 SQVTM and CDR2 ANQGSEA. CDR3 amino acids: CSVEEIERTGYSL.

The CDR3 protein is CSVVSLAGGSFREQYF. The DNA for the CDR3 is TGCAGCGTTGTTTCGCTAGCGGGAGGGTCCTTTAGGGAGCAGTACTTC. The chain recombines TRBV29-1 with TRBJ2-7, with 12 bases matching TRBD2. Germline V lookup: CDR1 SQVTM, CDR2 ANQGSEA. V lost 4 bases and J lost 7; bases outside the gene matches: 14. The CDR3 has 16 amino acids.

V usage is TRBV5-1 and J usage is TRBJ1-1; TRBD1 might be the D (6 bases). The CDR3 totals 14 residues. From germline, CDR1 is SGHRS and CDR2 YFSETQ. Trimming removed 4 bases from V and 4 bases from J, with 14 bases in between. CDR3 DNA: TGCGCCAGCAGCAGACAGGTCAGAGGCACTGAAGCTTTCTTT. Its translation is CASSRQVRGTEAFF.

This clonotype was detected ten times or more. The chain has TRBV12-3 or TRBV12-4 and TRBJ1-2; tentative D call: TRBD1 (5 bases). Trimming removed 6 bases from V and 4 bases from J, with 15 bases in between. CDR3 size: 14 residues. This CDR3 is CASSPGGQGYGYTF. The CDR3 DNA reads as TGTGCCAGCAGCCCCGGAGGGCAGGGCTATGGCTACACCTTC.

The rearrangement uses TRBV12-3 or TRBV12-4 and TRBJ1-3, with unresolved D. The length of the CDR3 is 14 residues. The ends were cut back, 3 bases at V and 4 bases at J, with 10 bases in the middle. CDR3 residues: CASSFQQVGNTIYF. The CDR3 nucleotides read TGTGCCAGCAGTTTCCAACAAGTGGGAAACACCATATATTTT.

J is TRBJ1-1 and V is TRBV18; possible D gene TRBD1, 5 bases. The CDR3 has 14 amino acids. The germline CDR1 and CDR2 sequences are KGHSH and LQKENI. V dropped 5 bases and J dropped 7 bases, with 17 bases sitting between them. CDR3 sequence: CASSSTFDRGEAFF. CDR3 bases: TGTGCCAGCTCATCGACATTTGACAGAGGTGAAGCTTTCTTT.

This clonotype was counted ten times or more. CDR3 amino acids: CASSQEVSKTQYF. The CDR3 region has the DNA TGTGCCAGCAGCCAAGAGGTCTCCAAGACCCAGTACTTC. The V and J genes are TRBV3-1 and TRBJ2-5; no clear D. CDR1 and CDR2 from the germline V gene are LGHDT and YNNKEL (reference sequence). The CDR3 totals 13 residues. V shed 0 bases and J shed 6 bases, with 8 bases lying between them.

The rearrangement uses TRBV7-2 and TRBJ2-1; possibly TRBD2 for D (5 bases). The CDR3 totals 14 residues. Germline V CDR1 and CDR2: SGHTA, FQGNSA. The germline V and J ends were trimmed by 5 bases and 8 bases, with 16 bases remaining between them. The CDR3 reads CASSQWTPMDEQFF. The CDR3 DNA sequence: TGTGCCAGCAGCCAGTGGACTCCCATGGATGAGCAGTTCTTC.

This sequence joins TRBV11-2 and TRBJ2-5; D is unclear. Germline CDR1 SGHAT, CDR2 FQNNGV. CDR3 size: 15 residues. Trimming pared 5 bases from V and 2 bases from J, leaving 15 bases between. The CDR3 coding sequence is TGTGCCAGCAGCCGATCCTTATTAGCTCAAGAGACCCAGTACTTC. Translating gives CASSRSLLAQETQYF.

This clonotype was counted a few times. The rearrangement uses TRBV7-2 and TRBJ1-1; D uncertain. Germline CDR1 and CDR2: SGHTA and FQGNSA. This CDR3 has 15 residues. Trimming cost V 1 base and J 2 bases, with 11 bases left between them. The CDR3, as DNA: TGTGCCAGCAGCTTAGTTTTTAGGGTCAACACTGAAGCTTTCTTT. This sequence encodes CASSLVFRVNTEAFF.

This chain joins TRBV10-3 and TRBJ1-1; TRBD1 matches 9 bases. The V gene's germline CDR1 is ENHRY and CDR2 SYGVKD. The CDR3 runs to 13 residues. J gave up 5 bases and V 10 bases, and 8 bases lay outside the gene matches. The CDR3 sequence is CATRDRELTEAFF. The DNA for the CDR3 is TGTGCCACCCGGGACAGGGAGTTAACTGAAGCTTTCTTT.

V usage is TRBV20-1 and J usage is TRBJ2-1; TRBD2 matches 7 bases. Germline CDR1 reads DFQATT; CDR2 reads SNEGSKA (reference sequence). Trimming took 5 bases from V and 6 from J; bases not matched to a gene: 10. CDR3 length equals 14 residues. The CDR3 protein is CSARPGAGSNEQFF. DNA of the CDR3: TGCAGTGCTCGCCCGGGAGCGGGAAGCAATGAGCAGTTCTTC.

The V call is TRBV20-1, the J call TRBJ1-5; D ambiguous. V was trimmed by 1 base and J by 2 bases, leaving 12 bases between them. CDR1 DFQATT and CDR2 SNEGSKA come from the germline V gene (reference sequence). This CDR3 is built from 15 residues. CDR3 DNA: TGCAGTGCTAGAGTCGGAGGGTTGGGCAATCAGCCCCAGCATTTT. Its translation: CSARVGGLGNQPQHF.

This clonotype has more than one count but fewer than ten. V is TRBV7-2 and J is TRBJ2-7; 10 positions match TRBD2. CDR3 length equals 16 residues. The germline gives CDR1 SGHTA, CDR2 FQGNSA. With V trimmed by 5 bases and J by 0 bases, 7 bases remained unmatched. CDR3 sequence: CASSLVAGGHSYEQYF. In DNA form, the CDR3 reads TGTGCCAGCAGCCTCGTAGCGGGAGGTCACTCCTACGAGCAGTACTTC.

V and J are TRBV12-3 or TRBV12-4 and TRBJ1-4, with D perhaps TRBD1 (6 bases). There are 15 residues in the CDR3. Trimming stripped 4 bases from V and 7 bases from J, with 16 bases between. The CDR3 coding sequence is TGTGCCAGCAGTTCCCCCCACAGGGAGGGTGAAAAACTGTTTTTT. It codes for CASSSPHREGEKLFF.

As concerns this clonotype: The conserved phenylalanine or tryptophan is not found at the CDR3 terminus, so this likely reflects a read error. J is TRBJ1-4 and V is TRBV12-3 or TRBV12-4; D is perhaps TRBD1 (6 bases). V was cut by 7 bases and J by 7 bases, with 13 bases left in between. The CDR3 is 13 amino acids. The CDR3 DNA sequence: TGTGCCAGCAACAGGGAGTTGCGTGAAAAACTGTTTTCT. Its protein is CASNRELREKLFS.

A few counts support this clonotype. J is TRBJ2-3 and V is TRBV2, with D tentatively TRBD2 (5 bases). The germline V and J ends were trimmed by 1 base and 6 bases, with 14 bases remaining between them. Germline-derived CDR1 and CDR2 are SNHLY and FYNNEI. The CDR3 runs 15 residues. Here the CDR3 reads CASSEVTPRDDTQYF. The CDR3, as DNA: TGTGCCAGCAGTGAAGTTACCCCCCGGGATGATACGCAGTATTTT.

This clonotype was seen ten or more times. This chain links TRBV10-3 with TRBJ2-7; D might be TRBD1 (6 bases). The V end was cut by 6 bases, the J end by 1 base, with 13 bases between. Looked up from germline, CDR1 is ENHRY and CDR2 is SYGVKD. CDR3 length equals 14 residues. The CDR3: CAIRGTGQSYEQYF. For the CDR3, the DNA is TGTGCCATCAGGGGTACAGGGCAATCCTACGAGCAGTACTTC.

This clonotype appeared a few times. The CDR3 DNA reads as TGCAGTGCTAAGAGGACTAGCGGGATTGAACACTACGAGCAGTACTTC. It codes for CSAKRTSGIEHYEQYF. The genes are TRBV20-1 and TRBJ2-7; 12 nucleotides line up with TRBD2. CDR1 and CDR2 from the germline V gene are DFQATT and SNEGSKA (reference sequence). V gave up 4 bases and J gave up 3 bases; unmatched junction bases: 10. This CDR3 comprises 16 residues.

This chain links TRBV5-1 with TRBJ2-2, with unresolved D. V lost 4 bases and J lost 9, with 7 bases in between. The length of the CDR3 is 11 residues. CDR1 and CDR2 from the germline V gene are SGHRS and YFSETQ. The CDR3 DNA is TGCGCCAGCAGCCTGGAACGGGAGCTGTTTTTT. This gives the protein CASSLERELFF. Filled out from reference TRBV5-1 and TRBJ2-2, the complete variable domain reads KAGVTQTPRYLIKTRGQQVTLSCSPISGHRSVSWYQQTPGQGLQFLFEYFSETQRNKGNFPGRFSGRQFSNSRSEMNVSTLELGDSALYLCASSLERELFFGEGSRLTVL.

This clonotype has at least ten counts. This chain uses TRBV29-1 with TRBJ2-2, with D maybe TRBD1 (5 bases). This CDR3 is built from 13 residues. The V and J ends lost 4 bases and 5 bases respectively, with 11 bases between them. Germline CDR1 is SQVTM and CDR2 is ANQGSEA. As DNA, the CDR3 is TGCAGCGTTGGTGGGGCTCAGACCGGGGAGCTGTTTTTT. Its translation is CSVGGAQTGELFF.

This rearrangement joins TRBV20-1 to TRBJ2-3; TRBD2 agrees at 14 bases. The CDR3 sequence is 16 residues long. The junction had 7 bases not matched to a gene; V was cut back by 5 bases and J by 3 bases. Germline V gene data show CDR1 as DFQATT and CDR2 as SNEGSKA (reference sequence). This chain's CDR3 is CSAVTGTSGRTDTQYF. DNA of the CDR3: TGCAGTGCTGTGACCGGGACTAGCGGGAGAACAGATACGCAGTATTTT.

This clonotype was counted only a few times. The chain is built from TRBV4-3 and TRBJ2-7; tentatively, D is TRBD2 (6 bases). The CDR3 is 13 residues long. V lost 1 base and J 7 bases, leaving 11 bases between the germline ends. Germline CDR1 is LGHNA and CDR2 is YSLEER. The CDR3 protein is CASSQAGAGEQYF. The DNA of the CDR3 is TGCGCCAGCAGCCAAGCTGGTGCGGGGGAGCAGTACTTC.

This clonotype occurred a few times. In DNA form, the CDR3 reads TGCAGTGCCGCCAGACAGGGCACCTATGGCTACACCTTC. It is translated as CSAARQGTYGYTF. The chain combines TRBV20-1 with TRBJ1-2; 7 bases agree with TRBD1. The V segment lost 6 bases and the J segment 4 bases; nucleotides outside the gene matches: 8. Germline lookup yields CDR1 DFQATT and CDR2 SNEGSKA (reference sequence). CDR3 length: 13 residues.